This T cell receptor (beta chain) emerged from a study of blood T cell repertoires in COVID-19. In the study overall: Spain, Italy and the United States supplied samples that represented acute and convalescent COVID-19. T cells, B-cell-depleted T cells, or PBMCs supplied cDNA or gDNA.

Original processing methods: Cell counts per sample came from amplifying reference gene primers. Here immunoSEQ multiplex PCR was the method, and the copy in TCRdb shows in-frame clones only, minus some. V and J calls and clone size are given by that table; D and trimming were obtained from the DNA. The sample lists 20,000 to 30,000 clones; approximately 77% were seen once. Sequencing was done on a sample of peripheral blood. This receptor was taken from a man older than 75 with active or convalescent COVID-19.

CDR3 bases: TGTGCCAGCAGTGAAAAGGGTTGGCACCCCGGGGACGAGCAGTACTTC. As protein: CASSEKGWHPGDEQYF. The V call is TRBV2, the J call TRBJ2-7, with a tentative D call TRBD2 (5 bases). CDR1 is SNHLY, CDR2 FYNNEI, per germline. This CDR3 is 16 amino acids long. The V end was cut by 2 bases, the J end by 5 bases, with 19 bases between.